The 5 T cell receptor beta chains in this list originate from one sample, sequenced in a study of OX40 agonist ivuxolimab in advanced cancers. Generated by immunoSEQ multiplex PCR, the TCRdb table keeps only in-frame clones and is missing some. The sample records tens of thousands of clones, more than 80% being singletons. Sequenced material: CD4+ or CD8+ T cells sorted from blood, taken in a trial of the OX40 agonist ivuxolimab. These receptors originate from an adult with an advanced solid tumor such as melanoma, head and neck, liver or kidney cancer.

The V call is TRBV28, the J call TRBJ2-7; D perhaps matches TRBD1 (6 bases). Germline CDR1 MDHEN, CDR2 SYDVKM. The V end was cut by 7 bases, the J end by 1 base, with 14 bases between. The CDR3 runs to 14 residues. The CDR3: CASTPSRGSYEQYV. The CDR3 DNA reads TGTGCCAGCACCCCTTCCAGGGGTTCCTACGAGCAGTACGTC.

This clone has a single count. The chain links TRBV10-3 to TRBJ1-5; a possible D gene is TRBD1 (6 bases). The CDR3 consists of 14 residues. Trimming took off 9 bases at V and 2 bases at J, with 14 bases between the two ends. Germline V gives CDR1 ENHRY, CDR2 SYGVKD. The DNA of the CDR3 is TGTGCCATAAGGGGGGTGGACGGCAATCAGCCCCAGCATTTT. This encodes CAIRGVDGNQPQHF.

The chain has TRBV19 and TRBJ2-2; D unresolved. The CDR3 covers 12 residues. Germline V CDR1 and CDR2: LNHDA, SQIVND (reference sequence). Trimming removed 11 bases at V and 3 bases at J, with 10 bases between. The CDR3 DNA follows: TGTGCCGGCAGCGACTACACCGGGGAGCTGTTTTTT. It encodes CAGSDYTGELFF. Complete variable domain (other parts from reference TRBV19 and TRBJ2-2): DGGITQSPKYLFRKEGQNVTLSCEQNLNHDAMYWYRQDPGQGLRLIYYSQIVNDFQKGDIAEGYSVSREKKESFPLTVTSAQKNPTAFYLCAGSDYTGELFFGEGSRLTVL.

This chain links TRBV4-2 with TRBJ2-5; D may be TRBD1 or TRBD2 (6 bases each). V was cut by 2 bases and J by 2 bases, with 12 bases left in between. The CDR3 runs 15 residues. The V gene's germline CDR1 is LGHNA and CDR2 YNFKEQ. CDR3 in DNA: TGTGCCAGCAGCCAATTAAAGGGGGGACAAGAGACCCAGTACTTC. Translation: CASSQLKGGQETQYF.

As to this clone: This same CDR3 is encoded by further DNA sequences in the sample. The chain has TRBV5-1 and TRBJ1-2; 7 bases align to TRBD1. CDR3 length equals 13 residues. Per the germline V gene, CDR1 is SGHRS and CDR2 is YFSETQ. V dropped 4 bases and J dropped 2; count of bases not matched to a gene: 2. The CDR3 region has the DNA TGCGCCAGCAGCCCGGGACAGAACTATGGCTACACCTTC. It translates to CASSPGQNYGYTF.